The rows below give T cell receptor beta chains drawn from one sample of a study of blood T cells in healthy people across ages. TCRdb analysed the 5' RACE reads with MiXCR anew, one entry per CDR3 protein. The sample includes about 760,000 distinct CDR3 sequences, around 50% of them seen just once. The specimen sequenced was blood. These receptors were taken from a man between 35 and 55 years old in good health. Each CDR3 is given with its conserved first and last residue. D genes are given only for firm matches. For some rows the clone size is stated as once, few or many, or as a class when expanded; others skip it.

V,J,D,size,CDR3,DNA
TRBV20-1,TRBJ1-2,.,once,CSASHRAGGYTF,TGCAGTGCTAGTCACAGGGCTGGTGGCTACACCTTC
TRBV9,TRBJ2-3,.,.,CASSVDISQADTQYF,TGTGCCAGCAGCGTAGATATAAGCCAAGCAGATACGCAGTATTTT
TRBV9,TRBJ2-3,.,.,CASSVYPETDTQYF,TGTGCCAGCAGCGTTTATCCGGAAACAGATACGCAGTATTTT
TRBV7-2,TRBJ1-2,TRBD1,.,CASSLGRQGRYGYTF,TGTGCCAGTAGCTTAGGCAGACAGGGGCGCTATGGCTACACCTTC
TRBV6-1,TRBJ1-2,TRBD1,.,CASRSGTGGFGYTF,TGTGCCAGCAGGTCCGGGACAGGGGGATTTGGCTACACCTTC
TRBV28,TRBJ2-1,.,.,CASSLWQSPGQFF,TGTGCCAGCAGTTTGTGGCAGTCCCCAGGGCAGTTCTTC
TRBV6-5,TRBJ1-1,TRBD1,once,CASSYSTGLGNTEAFF,TGTGCCAGCAGTTACTCGACAGGGTTGGGGAACACTGAAGCTTTCTTT
TRBV11-3,TRBJ2-3,TRBD2,.,CASSSGSGGGTDTQYF,TGTGCCAGCAGCTCCGGTAGCGGGGGGGGTACAGATACGCAGTATTTT
TRBV12-3/TRBV12-4,TRBJ2-7,TRBD2,.,CASSFGGSSQYF,TGTGCCAGCAGTTTTGGCGGGAGTAGCCAGTACTTC
TRBV6-5,TRBJ2-7,TRBD1,few,CASSYQGAYNEQYF,TGTGCCAGCAGTTACCAGGGGGCGTACAACGAGCAGTACTTC
TRBV28,TRBJ2-7,.,few,CASSLADSSYEQYF,TGTGCCAGCAGTTTGGCAGACAGCTCCTACGAGCAGTACTTC
TRBV25-1,TRBJ2-3,.,.,CASISGAGLTDTQYF,TGTGCCAGCATTTCCGGGGCAGGGCTAACAGATACGCAGTATTTT
TRBV12-3/TRBV12-4,TRBJ2-3,.,.,CASSPAESFTDTQYF,TGTGCCAGCAGTCCTGCGGAGTCCTTCACAGATACGCAGTATTTT
TRBV20-1,TRBJ2-5,.,.,CSASGTPRDQETQYF,TGCAGCGCTAGTGGGACACCCCGGGATCAAGAGACCCAGTACTTC
TRBV25-1,TRBJ2-3,TRBD1,.,CASSVRDSYTDTQYF,TGTGCCAGCAGTGTCAGGGACAGCTACACAGATACGCAGTATTTT
TRBV4-2,TRBJ2-5,TRBD2,.,CASSQDISGRREETQYF,TGTGCCAGCAGCCAAGATATTAGCGGGAGGCGCGAGGAGACCCAGTACTTC
TRBV7-2,TRBJ2-3,.,.,CASSSSLASTDTQYF,TGTGCCAGCAGCTCCAGCCTAGCCAGCACAGATACGCAGTATTTT
TRBV6-5,TRBJ2-3,.,.,CASRDDTAQQYF,TGTGCCAGCAGAGATGACACTGCACAGCAGTATTTT
TRBV2,TRBJ2-1,TRBD2,few,CASSDVLAGPNSEQFF,TGTGCCAGCAGTGACGTCCTAGCGGGGCCTAATTCTGAGCAGTTCTTC
TRBV4-3,TRBJ1-4,.,.,CASSQDPSNEKLFF,TGCGCCAGCAGCCAAGATCCGAGTAATGAAAAACTGTTTTTT
TRBV28,TRBJ2-7,.,.,CASDPQGTSYEQYF,TGTGCCAGTGACCCACAGGGGACTTCCTACGAGCAGTACTTC
TRBV29-1,TRBJ2-3,.,.,CSVAAGTSTDTQYF,TGCAGCGTTGCTGCGGGTACTAGCACAGATACGCAGTATTTT
TRBV4-3,TRBJ2-7,TRBD1,many,CASSQDIGTGTVVGYEQYF,TGCGCCAGCAGCCAAGATATCGGGACAGGGACCGTGGTGGGCTACGAGCAGTACTTC
TRBV20-1,TRBJ1-4,.,few,CSAIRATTNEKLFF,TGCAGTGCTATCCGAGCAACAACTAATGAAAAACTGTTTTTT